These 5 T cell receptor beta chains were all obtained from the same sample, sequenced in a study of blood T cell repertoires in COVID-19. TCRdb's copy holds only in-frame clones and misses some; the assay was immunoSEQ multiplex PCR. Of roughly 98,000 clones listed, roughly 77% are singletons. Sequenced input: peripheral blood. The source of these receptors is a human donor in a cohort sampled during active COVID-19.

The chain is built from TRBV5-1 and TRBJ2-5; possible D gene TRBD2, 6 bases. Germline V gene sequence: CDR1 SGHRS, CDR2 YFSETQ. Trimming removed 0 bases from V and 7 bases from J, with 13 bases in between. This CDR3 has 14 residues. The CDR3 DNA follows: TGCGCCAGCAGCTTGGAGCTAGCGCAGGGGACCCAGTACTTC. Translated: CASSLELAQGTQYF.

The gene calls are TRBV6-1 and TRBJ1-4; TRBD1 matches 7 bases. The CDR3 is made up of 19 amino acids. The germline CDR1 and CDR2 sequences are MNHNS and SASEGT. J gave up 0 bases and V 1 base, and 11 bases lay outside the gene matches. CDR3 region: CASSEVLTGQLATNEKLFF. In DNA, the CDR3 is TGTGCCAGCAGTGAAGTGTTGACGGGACAGCTTGCAACTAATGAAAAACTGTTTTTT.

V is TRBV10-3 and J is TRBJ1-1, with D possibly TRBD1 on 5 matching bases. CDR1 and CDR2 from the germline V gene are ENHRY and SYGVKD. The CDR3 is 15 amino acids. V was pared by 3 bases and J by 1 base, with 12 bases between. The CDR3: CAISEVRGRNTEAFF. CDR3 DNA: TGTGCCATCAGTGAAGTAAGGGGCCGGAACACTGAAGCTTTCTTT.

This chain connects TRBV5-1 to TRBJ1-1; D may be TRBD1 (6 bases). The CDR3 is 14 amino acids. V was shortened by 4 bases and J by 3 bases, with 13 bases between the two germline ends. Per germline, CDR1 SGHRS and CDR2 YFSETQ. The CDR3 protein is CASSARGSDTEAFF. The CDR3 DNA reads as TGCGCCAGCAGCGCTAGGGGGTCGGACACTGAAGCTTTCTTT.

This rearrangement joins TRBV11-2 to TRBJ2-7; D is perhaps TRBD2 (5 bases). The CDR3 is made up of 14 amino acids. V was shortened by 7 bases and J by 6 bases, with 19 bases between the two germline ends. Germline loops: CDR1 SGHAT, CDR2 FQNNGV. Here the CDR3 DNA reads TGTGCCAGCACCTACGAGAGGGCCCCGATCGAGCAGTACTTC. This translates into CASTYERAPIEQYF.